This is a list of T cell receptor beta chains from one sample in a study of blood T cell repertoires in COVID-19. Generated by immunoSEQ multiplex PCR, the TCRdb table keeps only in-frame clones and is missing some. The repertoire holds about 150,000 clones, about 90% seen once, with less than 0.6% in the top ten. The sequencing sample was made of peripheral blood. The source is a man aged 45 to 65 with acute or convalescent COVID-19. The CDR3 runs from the conserved cysteine through the conserved F or W. The order of the fields is D gene, V gene, CDR3 protein. A D gene is named only where the DNA matches it firmly.

TRBD1 TRBV28 CASSLRQGAGNQPQHF
NA TRBV28 CASTRDTRNQPQHF
NA TRBV5-1 CASTLLGAPTGELFF
NA TRBV24-1 CATSDLRFGGPHTDQPQHF
NA TRBV5-1 CASSSGGSGGYTF
NA TRBV15 CATSRDFSGGGEQFF
TRBD1 TRBV5-1 CASSLGSWGQGASPLHF
NA TRBV19 CASSTGIPGELFF
NA TRBV28 CASSRQASGEAFF
NA TRBV10-2 CASSEFMRAKNIQYF
TRBD1 TRBV10-2 CASTPSLDRGKDYGYTF
NA TRBV5-1 CASSFSSGTDTQYF
TRBD2 TRBV10-3 CAARPAGTIYEQYF
TRBD2 TRBV5-1 CASSWATGTSGITDTQYF
TRBD1 TRBV5-4 CASRDWTGLNSPLHF
NA TRBV7-3 CASSPRGTRETQYF
NA TRBV30 CAWREGIGSNQPQHF
TRBD2 TRBV6-6 CASSPGLAGGTGELFF
TRBD1 TRBV28 CASSSGQGRQYF
NA TRBV4-1 CASSQDRAGTFGNTIYF
NA TRBV5-1 CASSSGQPDNQPQHF
NA TRBV28 CASEENYGYTF
TRBD1 TRBV19 CASDRGLAYNSPLHF
NA TRBV28 CASRPQGLPQHF
NA TRBV4-1 CASSPTTGTLYTQYF
TRBD1 TRBV9 CASSRSSKTGPGELFF
TRBD1 TRBV4-1 CASSQGVNTEAFF
NA TRBV27 CASSSDRIYNSPLHF
NA TRBV14 CASSQGPAAGDDNEQFF
NA TRBV7-9 CASSLVSGKALYEQYF
NA TRBV5-1 CASSFQEGHEQYF
NA TRBV30 CAEETTGNTEAFF
TRBD1 TRBV19 CASTMTGDWYSNQPQHF
NA TRBV18 CASSPAELPDTQYF
NA TRBV6-6 CASSLRGRATNTEAFF
NA TRBV19 CASSVPRTAAYGYTF
TRBD1 TRBV7-3 CASSSSGTGPHTQYF
TRBD2 TRBV6-6 CASSYSASGGTDTQYF
TRBD1 TRBV2 CASSEDRSVSGNTIYF
NA TRBV4-2 CASSQGLQGGGHLDTQYF
TRBD2 TRBV3-1/TRBV3-2 CASSQLAGGPDEQFF
NA TRBV24-1 CATSAADNSNQPQHF
TRBD1 TRBV6-5 CASTPGQGIYGYTF
TRBD2 TRBV7-9 CASSLGSGTRYLQETQYF
NA TRBV7-9 CASSFFDTEAFF
TRBD2 TRBV5-1 CASSWETSGYYEQYF
NA TRBV28 CASSLAPGAGGALLSYYNEQFF
TRBD1 TRBV27 CASRNNQGANYGYTF
NA TRBV28 CAATERGLEKLFF
TRBD1 TRBV6-6 CASETGGFYTGELFF
TRBD2 TRBV30 CAWSVRLAGSYEQYF
NA TRBV18 CASSPPNFDSNYGYTF
NA TRBV11-2 CASSLTVNTEAFF